This TCR beta chain appears in the sequencing data of a study of response to subunit inactivated influenza vaccine. TCRdb independently ran MiXCR on the RT-PCR reads; one entry per CDR3 protein. The table records about 620,000 distinct CDR3 sequences, about 11% of them present only once. V was shortened by 0 bases and J by 4 bases, with 9 bases between the two germline ends. Germline loops: CDR1 LGHDT, CDR2 YNNKEL (reference sequence). The CDR3 runs to 15 residues. This chain links TRBV3-1 with TRBJ2-2, with D unclear. The sequencing used PBMCs from blood, collected on the day of vaccination. This clonotype was obtained from a man aged 50 to 60 who received an inactivated influenza vaccine. CDR3 nucleotides: TGTGCCAGCAGCCAAGATCTCCGAGTCACCGGGGAGCTGTTTTTT. Translating gives CASSQDLRVTGELFF.